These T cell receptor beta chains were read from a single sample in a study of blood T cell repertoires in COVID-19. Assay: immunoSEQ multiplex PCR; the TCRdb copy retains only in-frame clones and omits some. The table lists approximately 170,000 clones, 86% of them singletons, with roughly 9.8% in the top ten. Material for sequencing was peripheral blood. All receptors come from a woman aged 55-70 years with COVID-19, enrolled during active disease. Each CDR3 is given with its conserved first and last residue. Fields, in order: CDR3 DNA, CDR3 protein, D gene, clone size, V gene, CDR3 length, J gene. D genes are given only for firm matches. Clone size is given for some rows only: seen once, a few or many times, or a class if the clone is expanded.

TGTGCCAGCAGTCCCCGCCAGGGGGGATCTTTCTTT,CASSPRQGGSFF,TRBD1,NA,TRBV6-6,12,TRBJ1-1
TGTGCCAGCACGAGTGGGACAAGAGGAAACACCATATATTTT,CASTSGTRGNTIYF,NA,NA,TRBV5-4,14,TRBJ1-3
TGCGCCAGCAGCTTGCCGGGGGTGGGCTACGAGCAGTACTTC,CASSLPGVGYEQYF,NA,NA,TRBV5-1,14,TRBJ2-7
TGCGCCAGCAGCCGGGGACAGGGATCACCCCTCCACTTT,CASSRGQGSPLHF,TRBD1,once,TRBV5-1,13,TRBJ1-6
TGTGCCAGCAGACAGGGAACGCCCGGAAACACCATATATTTT,CASRQGTPGNTIYF,NA,NA,TRBV6-5,14,TRBJ1-3
TGTGCCAGCAGCCCAGGGACTAGCGGGAAGAGTACGCAGTATTTT,CASSPGTSGKSTQYF,TRBD2,NA,TRBV2,15,TRBJ2-3
TGCGCCAGCAGCTCCGCGGACAGGGGGCTTGGAAACACCATATATTTT,CASSSADRGLGNTIYF,TRBD1,NA,TRBV5-1,16,TRBJ1-3
TGTGCAAGTCGCTTAGGTGGCGGGAGCTCCTACGAGCAGTACTTC,CASRLGGGSSYEQYF,NA,NA,TRBV12-2,15,TRBJ2-7
TGCGCCAGCAGCCAAGATCCCAGGGCCAACAATGAGCAGTTCTTC,CASSQDPRANNEQFF,NA,NA,TRBV4-1,15,TRBJ2-1
TGTGCCAGCTCAGCCTCTTTGGACAGGGGCGAGCAGTACTTC,CASSASLDRGEQYF,TRBD1,NA,TRBV18,14,TRBJ2-7
TGCGCCAGCAGCTTGCAACAGTCTTACAATGAGCAGTTCTTC,CASSLQQSYNEQFF,NA,NA,TRBV5-1,14,TRBJ2-1
TGTGCCAGCAGCCAACGGAGTAAAAGCTATGGCTACACCTTC,CASSQRSKSYGYTF,NA,NA,TRBV3-1/TRBV3-2,14,TRBJ1-2
TGTGCCTGGAGTTATTTAGGGGGCACTGAAGCTTTCTTT,CAWSYLGGTEAFF,NA,NA,TRBV30,13,TRBJ1-1
TGTGCCAGCGCTAACACAGGGGGGAGTCGACAGCCCCAGCATTTT,CASANTGGSRQPQHF,TRBD1,once,TRBV2,15,TRBJ1-5
TGTGCCAGCAGCCGTAGACAGGGGACTGAAGCTTTCTTT,CASSRRQGTEAFF,TRBD1,NA,TRBV6-6,13,TRBJ1-1
TGTGCCTGGAGTGTCGGACAGGTTTCTCACTATGGCTACACCTTC,CAWSVGQVSHYGYTF,TRBD1,once,TRBV30,15,TRBJ1-2
TGTGCCAGCAGCTATAAGGGACAGGGCCCCGGGGAGCTGTTTTTT,CASSYKGQGPGELFF,TRBD1,NA,TRBV5-4,15,TRBJ2-2
TGCGCCAGCAGCCACGGGACAGGGGTAGTCACTGAAGCTTTCTTT,CASSHGTGVVTEAFF,TRBD1,NA,TRBV4-1,15,TRBJ1-1
TGTGCCAGCAGGTACAGGGGCCGGGACACTGAAGCTTTCTTT,CASRYRGRDTEAFF,TRBD1,NA,TRBV3-1/TRBV3-2,14,TRBJ1-1
TGTGCCAGCAGCTTAGCATTGAGGGCCCACGAGCAGTACTTC,CASSLALRAHEQYF,NA,NA,TRBV7-8,14,TRBJ2-7
TGTGCCAGCAGCTTAGAGTCAGGTAATCAGCCCCAGCATTTT,CASSLESGNQPQHF,NA,NA,TRBV7-8,14,TRBJ1-5
TGTGCCAGCAGCCAACTAGCGGGAGTTGCCGGGGAGCTGTTTTTT,CASSQLAGVAGELFF,TRBD2,NA,TRBV6-2/TRBV6-3,15,TRBJ2-2
TGTGCCAGCAACGGAGCGGGCATCGGGGAGCTGTTTTTT,CASNGAGIGELFF,NA,NA,TRBV11-2,13,TRBJ2-2
TGTGCCAGCAAGAAGCGGGCAGGGAATCAGCCCCAGCATTTT,CASKKRAGNQPQHF,NA,NA,TRBV6-5,14,TRBJ1-5
TGTGCCAGCAGTTATCGGACAGGGGGGGAGCAGTACTTC,CASSYRTGGEQYF,TRBD1,NA,TRBV28,13,TRBJ2-7
TGTGCCCGCTCGAGGGTAGGGGAGGTCTATGGCTACACCTTC,CARSRVGEVYGYTF,NA,NA,TRBV30,14,TRBJ1-2
TGTGCCAGCAGTCCACATTCGTTAGCTCAGCCCCAGCATTTT,CASSPHSLAQPQHF,NA,NA,TRBV6-5,14,TRBJ1-5
TGTGCCAGCAACCGGGACAGGGTTTCCGAGACCCAGTACTTC,CASNRDRVSETQYF,TRBD1,NA,TRBV9,14,TRBJ2-5
TGTGCCAGCAGCCTAACCTCCGGGGGGCCCCAGCATTTT,CASSLTSGGPQHF,NA,NA,TRBV3-1/TRBV3-2,13,TRBJ1-5
TGCAGCGTTGAGGGCACAGGGACCACTAATGAAAAACTGTTTTTT,CSVEGTGTTNEKLFF,NA,NA,TRBV29-1,15,TRBJ1-4
TGTGCCAGCAGCCCCCTGGGAGCAGATACGCAGTATTTT,CASSPLGADTQYF,NA,NA,TRBV7-9,13,TRBJ2-3
TGTGCCAGCAGCGCCCGGACTAGCGGGAGAGAGACCCAGTACTTC,CASSARTSGRETQYF,TRBD2,NA,TRBV7-2,15,TRBJ2-5
TGTGCCTGGAGGGGACAGGGGACCTACGAGCAGTACTTC,CAWRGQGTYEQYF,TRBD1,NA,TRBV30,13,TRBJ2-7
TGTGCCAGCAGCCAAGAAGGGACAGGCAAAGGGAGGAACACCTTC,CASSQEGTGKGRNTF,TRBD1,once,TRBV3-1/TRBV3-2,15,TRBJ1-2
TGTGCCAGCAGCAACACAGGGGGACAGCCCCAGCATTTT,CASSNTGGQPQHF,TRBD1,once,TRBV7-9,13,TRBJ1-5
TGCAGCGTTGATGCAGATAGGGGGCAAGACGAGCAGTACTTC,CSVDADRGQDEQYF,TRBD1,NA,TRBV29-1,14,TRBJ2-7
TGTGCTAGTGGTTTGACCCCCGGACTAGCAACTAATGAAAAACTGTTTTTT,CASGLTPGLATNEKLFF,NA,NA,TRBV12-5,17,TRBJ1-4
TGTGCCAGCAGTGCCCAGGGAGGCCGCGAGCAGTACTTC,CASSAQGGREQYF,NA,NA,TRBV11-3,13,TRBJ2-7
TGTGCCACCAGTGACCCAGGGTACACTGAAGCTTTCTTT,CATSDPGYTEAFF,NA,NA,TRBV24-1,13,TRBJ1-1
TGTGCCAGCAGTTACTCGGCAGGGTCCGCTTTCTTT,CASSYSAGSAFF,NA,NA,TRBV6-6,12,TRBJ1-1
TGTGCCAGCAGCCAAACAACAGGGTTTCAGCCCCAGCATTTT,CASSQTTGFQPQHF,NA,once,TRBV3-1/TRBV3-2,14,TRBJ1-5
TGTGCCAGCTTTACAGGGGGGACTGAAGCTTTCTTT,CASFTGGTEAFF,TRBD1,NA,TRBV28,12,TRBJ1-1
TGTGCCAGCAGCACCCTAGCTAGATCGCAAGAGACCCAGTACTTC,CASSTLARSQETQYF,NA,NA,TRBV11-2,15,TRBJ2-5
TGCAGCGTTGAAGATTCAGGAGACAGGGCACTCTATGGCTACACCTTC,CSVEDSGDRALYGYTF,TRBD1,NA,TRBV29-1,16,TRBJ1-2
TGTGCCAGCAGTTTATCCACAGGGGGCGCCGGCTACACCTTC,CASSLSTGGAGYTF,TRBD1,NA,TRBV27,14,TRBJ1-2
TGCAGCGTAGGAGTAGCGGGACCCTACGAGCAGTACTTC,CSVGVAGPYEQYF,TRBD2,NA,TRBV29-1,13,TRBJ2-7
TGTGCCTGGAGTGACCACGGGGGGGGCAATCAGCCCCAGCATTTT,CAWSDHGGGNQPQHF,NA,NA,TRBV30,15,TRBJ1-5
TGTGCCAGCAGCTTAAGGACTGAAGAGACCCAGTACTTC,CASSLRTEETQYF,NA,NA,TRBV7-9,13,TRBJ2-5
TGTGCCAGCAGCTCCTCCGGGACTATTTTAACCCAGTACTTC,CASSSSGTILTQYF,TRBD2,NA,TRBV7-2,14,TRBJ2-5
TGTGCCAGCAGCTTAGCGTACGAGCAGTACTTC,CASSLAYEQYF,NA,NA,TRBV11-2,11,TRBJ2-7
TGTGCCAGCAGTTCGACAGGGCGGGGTCAGCCCCAGCATTTT,CASSSTGRGQPQHF,TRBD1,few,TRBV28,14,TRBJ1-5
TGTGCCAGCAGCAACACAGGGGGGAATTCACCCCTCCACTTT,CASSNTGGNSPLHF,TRBD1,NA,TRBV3-1/TRBV3-2,14,TRBJ1-6
TGTGCCAGCAGCTTACTCCCTCACAGGGGCTCCAATCAGCCCCAGCATTTT,CASSLLPHRGSNQPQHF,TRBD1,NA,TRBV7-2,17,TRBJ1-5
TGTGCCAGTAGTGACTTCGGGGGGAAGCTACATACGCAGTATTTT,CASSDFGGKLHTQYF,TRBD2,NA,TRBV19,15,TRBJ2-3
TGTGCCAGCAGCCAAGTCGGTTATGGCTACACCTTC,CASSQVGYGYTF,NA,NA,TRBV3-1/TRBV3-2,12,TRBJ1-2
TGTGCCAGCAGCAGGACAGGGGAGCAGTACTTC,CASSRTGEQYF,TRBD1,NA,TRBV12-3/TRBV12-4,11,TRBJ2-7